Listed here are 24 T cell receptor beta chains from one sample, sequenced in a study of Graves' ophthalmopathy and Graves' hyperthyroidism. Amplified material comprised TCR beta CDR3 regions derived from RNA transcripts. HTBI primers were used in a first-round RT-PCR, which preceded a second-round multiplex PCR. TCRdb ran MiXCR on the multiplex PCR reads and lists one entry per CDR3 protein. The sample includes about 590,000 distinct CDR3 sequences, 35% to 45% seen only once; the top ten take over 3.5%. Sequencing was carried out using peripheral blood or thyroid tissue (not recorded which). The source of these receptors is an adult man with Graves' hyperthyroidism.

The table lists this clonotype with many counts. The rearrangement uses TRBV10-3 and TRBJ2-7; D is perhaps TRBD2 (5 bases). The CDR3 is made up of 13 amino acids. Per germline, CDR1 ENHRY and CDR2 SYGVKD. Trimming removed 10 bases at V and 5 bases at J, with 18 bases between. The CDR3 DNA follows: TGTGCCACAGGCCCACTAGGAGGAAACGAGCAGTACTTC. It codes for CATGPLGGNEQYF.

This clonotype was seen many times. J is TRBJ1-1 and V is TRBV24-1; TRBD1 might be the D (5 bases). V lost 3 bases and J lost 9, with 16 bases in between. The CDR3 is 14 amino acids. Germline loops: CDR1 KGHDR, CDR2 SFDVKD. In nucleotides, the CDR3 is TGTGCCACCAGTGATGGCCGGGACGGAGGTAAAGCTTTCTTT. Translated, it gives CATSDGRDGGKAFF.

This clonotype was seen repeatedly, ten times or more. The genes are TRBV10-3 and TRBJ1-1, with a possible D match to TRBD1 (5 bases). V was clipped by 4 bases and J by 6 bases, with 18 bases between them. Germline V CDR1 and CDR2: ENHRY, SYGVKD. CDR3 size: 15 residues. In nucleotides, the CDR3 is TGTGCCATCAGTGGTCGGGGGGGGGGTGTGGCTGAAGCTTTCTTT. It translates to CAISGRGGGVAEAFF.

The V and J genes are TRBV29-1 and TRBJ2-2; D perhaps matches TRBD2 (5 bases). The CDR3 has 13 residues. Germline CDR1 is SQVTM and CDR2 is ANQGSEA. V was cut by 1 base and J by 8 bases, with 11 bases left in between. This chain's CDR3 is CSVEGRGRGELFF. The CDR3 DNA reads as TGCAGCGTTGAAGGTCGAGGGCGGGGGGAGCTGTTTTTT.

The rearrangement joins TRBV7-9 to TRBJ1-2, with D unresolved. The CDR3 consists of 15 residues. Germline CDR1 is SEHNR and CDR2 is FQNEAQ (reference sequence). V gave up 6 bases and J gave up 7 bases, with 21 bases separating them. In nucleotides, the CDR3 is TGTGCCAGCAGTCCAAGGTCCCCCTCGCGTGGTGGCTACACCTTC. It specifies CASSPRSPSRGGYTF.

V is TRBV2 and J is TRBJ1-2; possibly TRBD1 for D (6 bases). This CDR3 contains 14 residues. The ends were cut back, 4 bases at V and 8 bases at J, with 17 bases in the middle. Germline loops: CDR1 SNHLY, CDR2 FYNNEI. The CDR3 reads CASSARSRGGGYTF. The CDR3 nucleotides read TGTGCCAGCAGTGCTAGAAGCAGGGGAGGGGGCTACACCTTC. Variable domain in full (rest from reference TRBV2 and TRBJ1-2): EPEVTQTPSHQVTQMGQEVILRCVPISNHLYFYWYRQILGQKVEFLVSFYNNEISEKSEIFDDQFSVERPDGSNFTLKIRSTKLEDSAMYFCASSARSRGGGYTFGSGTRLTVV.

The chain recombines TRBV29-1 with TRBJ1-2; no clear D gene. V was shortened by 8 bases and J by 5 bases, with 9 bases between the two germline ends. Germline assignment: CDR1 SQVTM and CDR2 ANQGSEA. The CDR3 runs 10 residues. This chain's CDR3 is CSSTLYGYTF. CDR3 coding DNA: TGCAGCTCGACACTTTATGGCTACACCTTC.

The rearrangement joins TRBV29-1 to TRBJ2-2; 7 bases agree with TRBD2. CDR3 length equals 14 residues. Trimming took 8 bases from V and 0 from J; bases not matched to a gene: 6. Germline V gene data show CDR1 as SQVTM and CDR2 as ANQGSEA. CDR3 DNA: TGCAGCCCGCCTAGCGGTCCGAACACCGGGGAGCTGTTTTTT. Encoded protein: CSPPSGPNTGELFF.

This clonotype was picked up many times. The rearrangement links TRBV12-3 or TRBV12-4 to TRBJ1-1; D is perhaps TRBD1 (5 bases). The CDR3 spans 14 residues. The V gene lost 5 bases and the J gene lost 0 bases, with 10 bases spanning the gap. The CDR3 nucleotides read TGTGCCAGCAGTCCAACGACAGTGAACACTGAAGCTTTCTTT. This gives the protein CASSPTTVNTEAFF.

In regard to this clonotype: At one end the junction does not follow the germline gene, possibly because of a read error. The chain uses TRBV10-3 and TRBJ2-7, with 10 bases aligning to TRBD2. The CDR3 totals 17 residues. CDR1 is ENHRY, CDR2 SYGVKD, per germline. CDR3 nucleotides: TGTGCCAGCAGTTCCCTAGCGGGGGCCTCTGGGGTCTACGAGCAGTACTTC. Residues: CASSSLAGASGVYEQYF.

This clonotype was counted at least ten times. The CDR3 sequence is CATSDSAGGYGYTF. CDR3 DNA: TGTGCCACCAGTGATTCCGCCGGGGGCTATGGCTACACCTTC. The V and J genes are TRBV24-1 and TRBJ1-2; D may be TRBD1 (5 bases). V was shortened by 2 bases and J by 4 bases, with 10 bases between the two germline ends. Germline V gene sequence: CDR1 KGHDR, CDR2 SFDVKD. The CDR3 covers 14 residues.

This chain joins TRBV5-1 and TRBJ2-3; the match to TRBD2 covers 10 bases. Germline V CDR1 and CDR2: SGHRS, YFSETQ. This CDR3 comprises 15 residues. The junction had 6 bases not matched to a gene; V was cut back by 3 bases and J by 5 bases. Written as DNA, the CDR3 is TGCGCCAGCAGCTCATCGGGACTAGCGATAGATACGCAGTATTTT. The encoded protein is CASSSSGLAIDTQYF.

The chain joins TRBV11-3 to TRBJ1-6; D remains ambiguous. Per germline, CDR1 SGHNT and CDR2 YENEEA. This CDR3 is built from 14 residues. The V and J ends lost 3 bases and 7 bases respectively, with 10 bases between them. The DNA of the CDR3 is TGTGCCAGCAGCTTCAGACACGGGAATTCACCCCTCCACTTT. It encodes CASSFRHGNSPLHF.

As regards this clonotype: A read error is possible here, since a much larger clone lies one base away. This chain connects TRBV20-1 to TRBJ2-7; D is possibly TRBD1 (6 bases). Germline values: CDR1 DFQATT, CDR2 SNEGSKA (reference sequence). This CDR3 is 14 amino acids long. As DNA, the CDR3 is TGCAGTGCTGGGGATTTAATACAGGGTAACGAGCAGTGCTTC. It specifies CSAGDLIQGNEQCF.

Notes on this clonotype: This may stem from a read error, because a much larger clone lies one nucleotide away. Without the conserved terminal phenylalanine or tryptophan, this CDR3 likely stems from a read error. This chain links TRBV20-1 with TRBJ1-1; no reliable D call. The CDR3 runs 14 residues. Germline CDR1 is DFQATT and CDR2 is SNEGSKA (reference sequence). Trimming removed 4 bases from V and 0 bases from J, with 12 bases in between. The CDR3 here is CSAIPGPLNTEAFL. As DNA, the CDR3 is TGCAGTGCTATACCGGGTCCCTTGAACACTGAAGCTTTCTTG.

The chain uses TRBV19 and TRBJ1-1; a weak D match, TRBD1 (5 bases). The CDR3 consists of 13 residues. V lost 4 bases and J lost 4, with 10 bases in between. Germline CDR1 LNHDA, CDR2 SQIVND (reference sequence). The CDR3 DNA is TGTGCCAGTAGTAATCGGGGGGGCACTGAAGCTTTCTTT. Encoded protein: CASSNRGGTEAFF.

The chain employs TRBV12-3 or TRBV12-4 and TRBJ1-6; TRBD1 might be the D (6 bases). The CDR3 sequence is 14 residues long. The V and J ends lost 8 bases and 6 bases respectively, with 14 bases between them. CDR3 DNA: TGTGCCAGCCGAAGACAGGCGACTAATTCACCCCTCCACTTT. This translates into CASRRQATNSPLHF.

This sequence joins TRBV5-1 and TRBJ1-1; possible D gene TRBD1, 5 bases. The CDR3 sequence is 14 residues long. Germline V gene sequence: CDR1 SGHRS, CDR2 YFSETQ. V was shortened by 0 bases and J by 4 bases, with 10 bases between the two germline ends. CDR3 amino acids: CASSLDGGRTEAFF. DNA of the CDR3: TGCGCCAGCAGCTTGGATGGGGGTCGCACTGAAGCTTTCTTT. The full variable domain, completed using reference TRBV5-1 and TRBJ1-1, is KAGVTQTPRYLIKTRGQQVTLSCSPISGHRSVSWYQQTPGQGLQFLFEYFSETQRNKGNFPGRFSGRQFSNSRSEMNVSTLELGDSALYLCASSLDGGRTEAFFGQGTRLTVV.

The table lists this clonotype with a few counts. The rearrangement uses TRBV4-1 and TRBJ2-5, with 13 bases aligning to TRBD2. The trim removed 5 bases at V and 0 bases at J, leaving 6 bases unmatched. The CDR3 spans 17 residues. Germline CDR1 MGHRA, CDR2 YSYEKL. The CDR3 DNA is TGCGCCAGCAGCGACAGACTAGCGGGGGGTTACCAAGAGACCCAGTACTTC. Translating gives CASSDRLAGGYQETQYF.

This clonotype appeared many times. V usage is TRBV7-8 and J usage is TRBJ1-5; perhaps TRBD1 as D (6 bases). Germline V lookup: CDR1 SGHVS, CDR2 FQNEAQ. The CDR3 length is 15 residues. Between the trimmed V and J ends, which lost 2 bases and 3 bases, there was a span of 11 bases. DNA for the CDR3: TGTGCCAGCAGCTTAAGGACAGAGTTCAATCAGCCCCAGCATTTT. It specifies CASSLRTEFNQPQHF.

J is TRBJ2-5 and V is TRBV2; no reliable D call. This CDR3 is 13 amino acids long. The germline V and J ends were trimmed by 6 bases and 5 bases, with 13 bases remaining between them. Germline V CDR1 and CDR2: SNHLY, FYNNEI. CDR3 in amino acids: CASRSYFDETQYF. The CDR3, as DNA: TGTGCCAGCAGGTCCTACTTTGACGAGACCCAGTACTTC.

V usage is TRBV7-3 and J usage is TRBJ1-2; D unclear. Looked up from germline, CDR1 is SGHTA and CDR2 is FQGTGA. V was pared by 5 bases and J by 6 bases, with 16 bases between. The CDR3 loop spans 14 amino acids. The CDR3 DNA reads as TGTGCCAGCAGCCAAGAATGGGGAAACCATGGCTACACCTTC. Residues: CASSQEWGNHGYTF.

About this clonotype itself: Likely a read error: the CDR3 ends without its conserved phenylalanine or tryptophan. It is unclear where the CDR3 begins or ends on the DNA, so no DNA is shown, and the CDR3 is as TCRdb lists it. This chain links TRBV7-9 with TRBJ2-5; TRBD2, the table's D call, was not compared with the DNA. The CDR3 spans 9 residues, counting both ends. Looked up from germline, CDR1 is SEHNR and CDR2 is FQNEAQ (reference sequence). CDR3 loop: CASSDTSGR.

This chain uses TRBV6-1 with TRBJ1-2, with 9 bases that match TRBD1. The CDR3 covers 17 residues. Germline V gives CDR1 MNHNS, CDR2 SASEGT. Trimming at V came to 10 bases and at J to 0 bases, leaving 15 bases not matched to a gene. The CDR3 region is CANTLAGTGTANYGYTF. The CDR3, as DNA: TGTGCCAACACCCTGGCCGGGACAGGGACCGCTAACTATGGCTACACCTTC.